This TCR beta chain comes out of a study of identical twins. General study points: The study based its conclusions on cross-sectional statistical analysis and did not follow the same donors.

J gave up 4 bases and V 5 bases, and 7 bases lay outside the gene matches. Germline V CDR1 and CDR2: SQVTM, ANQGSEA. The CDR3 extends over 14 amino acids. TCRdb analysed the 5' RACE reads with MiXCR anew, one entry per CDR3 protein. The sample records 1.5 million to 2 million distinct CDR3 sequences, 32% being singletons. As for this clonotype: Antigen: not known.

This TCR was recovered from a newborn girl in good health. The sequenced sample was cord blood. J is TRBJ2-3 and V is TRBV29-1; 9 bases match TRBD2. The CDR3 DNA reads as TGCAGCGTTAAATTGGCGGGGGGGCCAGATACGCAGTATTTT. Its protein product is CSVKLAGGPDTQYF.